The entry below gives a single T cell receptor (beta chain) sequence along with its context. The junction departs from germline at one end; a sequencing error may be responsible. The length of the CDR3 is 17 residues. Germline V CDR1 and CDR2: KGHSH, LQKENI. TCRdb keeps only in-frame clones here, not all; method: immunoSEQ multiplex PCR. The table includes roughly 400,000 clones, around nine tenths detected once. This entry is derived from a study of blood T cell repertoires in COVID-19. Self-reported history from a screening survey and questionnaire set each donor's cohort. The chain is built from TRBV18 and TRBJ2-2; TRBD1 matches 9 bases. The TCR originated in a woman between 18 and 29 years old who had been exposed to COVID-19. Specimen: PBMCs or T cells enriched from blood (not recorded which). CDR3 residues: CASSPNSQGAKTGELFF. CDR3 sequence (DNA): TGTGCCAGCTCACCCAATTCACAGGGGGCGAAGACCGGGGAGCTGTTTTTT.